Below are 22 T cell receptor beta chains sequenced from a single sample in a study of T cell clonality in common variable immunodeficiency. Method: immunoSEQ multiplex PCR; TCRdb's copy keeps in-frame clones and lacks some. The sample has about 55,000 clones, none seen only once. The sample taken for sequencing was peripheral blood mononuclear cells. The receptors derive from a person aged 18 to 69 in good health.

Ten or more counts support this clone. The CDR3 is cut off 3 residues early in the read; its end comes from the germline J gene. This chain joins TRBV5-1 and TRBJ2-2, with 8 bases that match TRBD1. The CDR3 has 17 residues. V dropped 2 bases and J dropped 4; count of bases not matched to a gene: 10. Germline CDR1 reads SGHRS; CDR2 reads YFSETQ. The part of the CDR3 DNA that was read is TGCGCCAGCAGCTTCGATTTACAGGGGGAAGGCACCGGGGAG. It translates to CASSFDLQGEGTGE. The whole CDR3 reads CASSFDLQGEGTGELFF.

This clone came up many times. The observed sequence ends 3 residues before the CDR3 terminus, with the missing tail filled in from the germline J gene. The rearrangement joins TRBV5-4 to TRBJ1-2; tentative D call: TRBD1 (5 bases). Germline V gene data show CDR1 as SGHNT and CDR2 as YYREEE (reference sequence). The CDR3 is 16 residues long. Partial CDR3 DNA: TGTGCCAGCAGCTTGAGGGACTCAGGCAGGTTAGAGACC. Its protein product is CASSLRDSGRLET. The entire CDR3 is CASSLRDSGRLETYTF.

This clone was found many times. The covered CDR3 bases are TGTGCCAGTAGTATAGCAGGGGAAATCAACATT. Translating it yields CASSIAGEINI. In full, the CDR3 reads CASSIAGEINIQYF. This sequence joins TRBV19 and TRBJ2-4; D is possibly TRBD1 (6 bases). Read sequence stops 3 residues before the CDR3 end, and the germline J gene provides the missing end. This CDR3 contains 14 residues. Germline CDR1 reads LNHDA; CDR2 reads SQIVND (reference sequence). Trimming shortened V by 1 base and J by 7 bases, and 11 bases separated the two germline ends.

This clone was seen many times. The read finishes 3 residues shy of the CDR3 end, and the germline J gene is used to complete it. The rearrangement joins TRBV29-1 to TRBJ1-2, with 8 bases identical to TRBD1. Germline CDR1 reads SQVTM; CDR2 reads ANQGSEA. After removal of 6 bases from V and 5 bases from J, the junction contained 2 bases not matched to a gene. This CDR3 is built from 11 residues. Partial CDR3 DNA: TGCAGCGTCGGGACAGGATATGGC. As protein: CSVGTGYG. The whole CDR3 protein reads CSVGTGYGYTF.

In this sample, this clone turned up many times. The CDR3 end falls 3 residues outside the read, so it is completed with the germline J gene. The same CDR3 arises from other DNA sequences in this sample as well. The V call is TRBV7-3, the J call TRBJ1-1; D gene unclear. The germline gives CDR1 SGHTA, CDR2 FQGTGA. V lost 2 bases and J 1 base, leaving 11 bases between the germline ends. The CDR3 runs to 15 residues. The CDR3 bases that were read are TGTGCCAGCAGCTTAGGGTTGGCAGGGAACACTGAA. Translated: CASSLGLAGNTE. The full CDR3 is CASSLGLAGNTEAFF.

In this sample, this clone turned up many times. The read is 3 residues too short to cover the CDR3 end, so that end is filled in from the germline J gene. V and J are TRBV5-1 and TRBJ1-1; 10 bases are shared with TRBD1. This CDR3 is 16 amino acids long. V dropped 4 bases and J dropped 1; count of bases not matched to a gene: 7. Germline V CDR1 and CDR2: SGHRS, YFSETQ. The CDR3 sequence is CASSEDRGPQNTEAFF. The covered CDR3 bases are TGCGCCAGCAGCGAAGACAGGGGGCCACAGAACACTGAA.

This clone was recorded at least ten times. The CDR3 end falls 3 residues outside the read, so it is completed with the germline J gene. This chain connects TRBV29-1 to TRBJ1-2; D might be TRBD1 (6 bases). This CDR3 is built from 13 residues. CDR1 is SQVTM and CDR2 is ANQGSEA in the germline V gene. V was clipped by 3 bases and J by 3 bases, with 11 bases between them. CDR3 DNA (partial): TGCAGCGTTGAGCTGGGGGCCGACTATGGC. It encodes CSVELGADYG. The entire CDR3 is CSVELGADYGYTF. The variable domain in full, with the rest retrieved from reference TRBV29-1 and TRBJ1-2, is SAVISQKPSRDICQRGTSLTIQCQVDSQVTMMFWYRQQPGQSLTLIATANQGSEATYESGFVIDKFPISRPNLTFSTLTVSNMSPEDSSIYLCSVELGADYGYTFGSGTRLTVV.

Ten or more counts support this clone. The read is 3 residues too short to cover the CDR3 end, so that end is filled in from the germline J gene. V and J are TRBV5-1 and TRBJ1-1, with TRBD1 as a possible D gene (5 bases). This CDR3 is built from 12 residues. Per the germline V gene, CDR1 is SGHRS and CDR2 is YFSETQ. Trimming pared 5 bases from V and 1 base from J, leaving 6 bases between. The CDR3 DNA, read in part, is TGCGCCAGCAGAACAGGGAACACTGAA. Residues: CASRTGNTE. The CDR3 in full is CASRTGNTEAFF.

With respect to this clone: The read gets to within 3 residues of the CDR3 end, and the germline J gene fills in the rest. J is TRBJ2-7 and V is TRBV11-2; TRBD1 matches at 11 bases. CDR1 is SGHAT, CDR2 FQNNGV, per germline. The CDR3 has 14 amino acids. V lost 6 bases and J lost 2; bases outside the gene matches: 3. CDR3 bases read: TGTGCCAGCAGGCAGGGACAGGGGGCCTACGAG. The encoded protein is CASRQGQGAYE. The whole CDR3 reads CASRQGQGAYEQYF. Filled out from reference TRBV11-2 and TRBJ2-7, the complete variable domain reads EAGVAQSPRYKIIEKRQSVAFWCNPISGHATLYWYQQILGQGPKLLIQFQNNGVVDDSQLPKDRFSAERLKGVDSTLKIQPAKLEDSAVYLCASRQGQGAYEQYFGPGTRLTVT.

This clone has only a few counts. The read finishes 3 residues shy of the CDR3 end, and the germline J gene is used to complete it. V and J are TRBV13 and TRBJ1-1; unclear D gene. Trimming removed 5 bases from V and 5 bases from J, with 12 bases in between. Germline CDR1 PRHDT, CDR2 FYEKMQ (reference sequence). This CDR3 spans 13 amino acids. The CDR3 reads CASSRTEGTEAFF. CDR3 bases read: TGTGCCAGCAGCCGTACCGAAGGGACTGAA.

This clone was observed many times. The CDR3 extends 3 residues past the end of the read, so its final part is completed from the germline J gene. This rearrangement joins TRBV20-1 to TRBJ1-2; a weak D match, TRBD1 (5 bases). V was pared by 3 bases and J by 4 bases, with 9 bases between. This CDR3 has 12 residues. Germline V gene lookup returns CDR1 DFQATT and CDR2 SNEGSKA (reference sequence). The CDR3 loop reads CSASLRGYGYTF. CDR3 DNA (partial): TGCAGTGCTAGCTTAAGGGGCTATGGC.

At least ten counts were recorded for this clone. Read data end 3 residues before the CDR3 end; the end is taken from the germline J gene. This chain connects TRBV29-1 to TRBJ1-1, with D perhaps TRBD1 (6 bases). CDR1 is SQVTM and CDR2 is ANQGSEA in the germline V gene. The CDR3 covers 14 residues. The ends were cut back, 6 bases at V and 4 bases at J, with 18 bases in the middle. CDR3 protein: CSVSPGGGGTEAFF. CDR3 bases read: TGCAGCGTATCACCGGGGGGCGGGGGCACTGAA.

The sample holds a few counts of this clone. The CDR3 goes on 3 residues after the read ends, and that part is filled in from the germline J gene. The chain links TRBV19 to TRBJ1-2; TRBD1 matches at 12 bases. The trim removed 7 bases at V and 6 bases at J, leaving 9 bases unmatched. The CDR3 is made up of 15 amino acids. Germline lookup yields CDR1 LNHDA and CDR2 SQIVND (reference sequence). CDR3 sequence reads: CASMKDGTGGDGYTF. The part of the CDR3 DNA that was read is TGTGCCAGTATGAAGGACGGGACAGGGGGCGATGGC.

This clone was detected ten times or more. The read halts 3 residues ahead of the CDR3 end, with the missing end drawn from the germline J gene. The V and J genes are TRBV18 and TRBJ2-3; TRBD2 aligns across 10 bases. Unmatched junction bases numbered 8, after V lost 4 bases and J lost 4 bases. Germline CDR1 is KGHSH and CDR2 is LQKENI. The CDR3 consists of 16 residues. CDR3 residues: CASSLKTSGHADTQYF. The CDR3 DNA, read in part, is TGTGCCAGCTCACTAAAGACTAGCGGGCACGCAGATACG.

Ten or more counts support this clone. The read finishes 3 residues shy of the CDR3 end, and the germline J gene is used to complete it. The chain combines TRBV20-1 with TRBJ2-5; 10 bases map to TRBD2. There are 14 residues in the CDR3. CDR1 DFQATT and CDR2 SNEGSKA come from the germline V gene (reference sequence). V shed 8 bases, J shed 5 bases, and the junction held 11 bases outside the gene matches. The CDR3 is CSSGRGPSGETQYF. The part of the CDR3 DNA that was read is TGCAGTAGCGGGAGGGGACCCTCGGGGGAGACC.

This clone was counted many times. The read terminates 3 residues ahead of where the CDR3 ends, so the germline J gene completes it. The rearrangement uses TRBV5-1 and TRBJ2-3; 7 bases fit TRBD1. Germline loops: CDR1 SGHRS, CDR2 YFSETQ. CDR3 length: 15 amino acids. Unmatched junction bases numbered 8, after V lost 6 bases and J lost 1 base. The CDR3 sequence is CASTSGQDRTDTQYF. The part of the CDR3 DNA that was read is TGCGCCAGCACATCAGGACAGGATCGCACAGATACG.

This clone was counted many times. The read finishes 3 residues shy of the CDR3 end, and the germline J gene is used to complete it. The chain recombines TRBV5-6 with TRBJ2-4, with 7 bases lining up with TRBD1. The CDR3 spans 14 residues. In germline, CDR1 is SGHDT, CDR2 YYEEEE. V gave up 5 bases and J gave up 8 bases; unmatched junction bases: 10. CDR3 DNA, as far as it was read: TGTGCCAGCAGTGACTTCGGACAGGCGGACATT. It yields the protein CASSDFGQADI. The full CDR3 protein is CASSDFGQADIQYF. Filled out from reference TRBV5-6 and TRBJ2-4, the complete variable domain reads DAGVTQSPTHLIKTRGQQVTLRCSPKSGHDTVSWYQQALGQGPQFIFQYYEEEERQRGNFPDRFSGHQFPNYSSELNVNALLLGDSALYLCASSDFGQADIQYFGAGTRLSVL.

This clone was found many times. The CDR3 goes on 3 residues after the read ends, and that part is filled in from the germline J gene. This chain uses TRBV5-1 with TRBJ2-2, with TRBD1 identical over 10 bases. There are 15 residues in the CDR3. From germline, CDR1 is SGHRS and CDR2 YFSETQ. CDR3 DNA (partial): TGCGCCAGCAGCAGGGGGACAGGGGAAAAGGAAAAG. Its protein product is CASSRGTGEKEK. The whole CDR3 sequence is CASSRGTGEKEKLFF.

This clone occurred many times. With the read ending 3 residues before the CDR3 end, the germline J gene is used to fill in that end. The chain links TRBV19 to TRBJ2-1; 11 bases line up with TRBD2. Losses at the gene ends were 3 bases for V and 5 bases for J; bases not matched to a gene: 6. Germline CDR1 is LNHDA and CDR2 is SQIVND (reference sequence). This CDR3 contains 16 residues. CDR3 sequence reads: CASSMRTSGPNNEQFF. The sequenced CDR3 bases are TGTGCCAGTAGTATGCGGACTAGCGGGCCAAACAATGAG.

This clone was seen at least ten times. The observed sequence ends 3 residues before the CDR3 terminus, with the missing tail filled in from the germline J gene. The chain has TRBV4-2 and TRBJ2-1; TRBD2 matches at 10 bases. Per the germline V gene, CDR1 is LGHNA and CDR2 is YNFKEQ. The CDR3 spans 17 residues. Germline trimming cut 4 bases from V and 4 bases from J; bases unmatched to any gene: 10. The covered CDR3 bases are TGTGCCAGCAGCCTTGAACCGGGACTAGCGACGTACAATGAG. It codes for CASSLEPGLATYNE. The CDR3 in full is CASSLEPGLATYNEQFF.

This clone came up a few times. The read terminates 3 residues before the CDR3 end, so the remaining end is supplied by the germline J gene. V is TRBV18 and J is TRBJ1-2, with 8 bases aligning to TRBD1. The CDR3 is 14 residues long. The germline V gene encodes CDR1 KGHSH and CDR2 LQKENI. This CDR3 reads CASSPVGQGEGYTF. CDR3 DNA, as far as it was read: TGTGCCAGCTCACCCGTTGGACAGGGAGAAGGC.

This clone was seen repeatedly, ten times or more. The observed sequence ends 3 residues before the CDR3 terminus, with the missing tail filled in from the germline J gene. V is TRBV6-1 and J is TRBJ1-5; D not certain. Per germline, CDR1 MNHNS and CDR2 SASEGT. V lost 1 base and J 1 base, leaving 14 bases between the germline ends. This CDR3 is built from 17 residues. CDR3 residues: CASSEVAVSLSNQPQHF. Partial CDR3 DNA: TGTGCCAGCAGTGAAGTGGCGGTCTCACTCAGCAATCAGCCC.